The rows below give T cell receptor beta chains drawn from one sample of a study of blood T cell repertoires in COVID-19. Clones were sequenced by immunoSEQ multiplex PCR, and TCRdb holds only the in-frame ones, with some missing. The sample consists of about 82,000 clones, about 83% of them appearing once. Sequencing used peripheral blood. These receptors were collected from a woman aged 55-69 years with acute or convalescent COVID-19. The CDR3 runs from the conserved cysteine through the conserved F or W.

CDR3aa,v_gene,j_gene
CASSTGLAVGQETQYF,TRBV2,TRBJ2-5
CASSPVGGRDTEAFF,TRBV9,TRBJ1-1
CASSLLGTDNTEAFF,TRBV5-5,TRBJ1-1
CAWSDRGEKLFF,TRBV30,TRBJ1-4
CASTPAGWNTGELFF,TRBV19,TRBJ2-2
CAFQDRGGNQPQHF,TRBV30,TRBJ1-5
CASSPTRADTQYF,TRBV6-5,TRBJ2-3
CASRVRDRFNQPQHF,TRBV7-2,TRBJ1-5
CASSFFGRLGGSSYNEQFF,TRBV28,TRBJ2-1
CASSLDYPSYNEQFF,TRBV9,TRBJ2-1
CASSLTLQTIYGYTF,TRBV7-8,TRBJ1-2
CASSSHSLYGYTF,TRBV5-1,TRBJ1-2
CASSLVPPGGSNTEAFF,TRBV5-1,TRBJ1-1
CAGRDRGRDTQYF,TRBV12-3/TRBV12-4,TRBJ2-3
CSASIGTGFGYTF,TRBV20-1,TRBJ1-2
CASSVSGTGGEKLFF,TRBV10-2,TRBJ1-4
CASSPLAAGTDTQYF,TRBV7-3,TRBJ2-3
CASSIEGEGTAYNEQFF,TRBV7-6,TRBJ2-1
CASSLTAGAQETQYF,TRBV7-2,TRBJ2-5
CASTTGLNTEAFF,TRBV3-1/TRBV3-2,TRBJ1-1
CASSPWRGGLDTQYF,TRBV9,TRBJ2-3
CASSLVGLSPDTQYF,TRBV5-1,TRBJ2-3
CASSQDQAGGEKLFF,TRBV3-1/TRBV3-2,TRBJ1-4
CASLPGQGAPETQYF,TRBV5-5,TRBJ2-5
CASSKGLAGNNEQFF,TRBV6-5,TRBJ2-1
CASSQALRGQSGNTIYF,TRBV4-2,TRBJ1-3
CASRPAGLEKLFF,TRBV7-2,TRBJ1-4
CASSSSGRGDFEAFF,TRBV5-4,TRBJ1-1
CASSVARGDTIYF,TRBV9,TRBJ1-3
CASSQDPRDEQYF,TRBV4-1,TRBJ2-7
CASHQGLYNEQFF,TRBV12-3/TRBV12-4,TRBJ2-1
CASSLGQGSSYNEQFF,TRBV5-4,TRBJ2-1
CAWSVFVRTGELFF,TRBV30,TRBJ2-2
CAWSKQGRTEAFF,TRBV30,TRBJ1-1
CASSKNPTGQLFF,TRBV5-8,TRBJ2-2
CASSEGVRLEQYF,TRBV6-1,TRBJ2-7
CASSVSTAGRAEAFF,TRBV9,TRBJ1-1
CASSSLTSASSYEQYF,TRBV5-4,TRBJ2-7
CASSVEPGTRNTGELFF,TRBV9,TRBJ2-2
CASSDQGQAYEQYF,TRBV2,TRBJ2-7
CSVAAGSYEQYF,TRBV29-1,TRBJ2-7
CASRPREDEKLFF,TRBV12-3/TRBV12-4,TRBJ1-4
CASSKDRGRGEQYF,TRBV5-1,TRBJ2-7
CASSSDSGMRSYNEQFF,TRBV5-4,TRBJ2-1
CASTRELSEQFF,TRBV2,TRBJ2-1
CASSLEGRETQYF,TRBV11-3,TRBJ2-5
CASSLTLQGASGYGYTF,TRBV5-4,TRBJ1-2
CAWSVNSGRETQYF,TRBV30,TRBJ2-5
CASMRGTGRNEQFF,TRBV6-5,TRBJ2-1
CASSMGGDGEQFF,TRBV19,TRBJ2-1
CASSRTSEDQYF,TRBV5-1,TRBJ2-5
CASSQEIGANEKLFF,TRBV4-3,TRBJ1-4
CASSPSTGNYGYTF,TRBV9,TRBJ1-2
CASSLGDSQYSNQPQHF,TRBV5-1,TRBJ1-5
CASSQRQGRTDTQYF,TRBV3-1/TRBV3-2,TRBJ2-3
CASIKGADMNTEAFF,TRBV7-2,TRBJ1-1
CASSYSRDRGWLAFF,TRBV6-5,TRBJ1-1
CASSGTGGAYEQYF,TRBV25-1,TRBJ2-7
CASSESPGNTEAFF,TRBV9,TRBJ1-1
CASRKQGIGSPLHF,TRBV27,TRBJ1-6